This record concerns one T cell receptor beta chain sequence. The method was immunoSEQ multiplex PCR; TCRdb's version includes in-frame clones alone and lacks a portion of them. The sample yields about 69,000 clones, roughly 92% seen once. The data derive from a study of T cell changes during pregnancy in multiple sclerosis. Germline values: CDR1 SGHVS, CDR2 FQNEAQ. This CDR3 is built from 15 residues. J gave up 4 bases and V 2 bases, and 8 bases lay outside the gene matches. The sequencing here drew on peripheral blood, taken in the third trimester of pregnancy. The V call is TRBV7-8, the J call TRBJ2-7, with TRBD2 matching over 7 bases. The receptor was derived from a female donor in good health, enrolled as a control in a pregnancy study. CDR3 coding DNA: TGTGCCAGCAGCTTACCTCAGCGGGAATGGTACGAGCAGTACTTC. Translating it yields CASSLPQREWYEQYF.